This T cell receptor beta chain is drawn from a study of cytomegalovirus exposure and HLA in healthy donors. CDR1 is LNHDA and CDR2 is SQIVND in the germline V gene (reference sequence). J lost 8 bases, V lost 5 bases, and 8 bases had no gene match. The length of the CDR3 is 14 residues. Primers included in the PCR were 60 Vbeta and 13 Jbeta primers. Here immunoSEQ multiplex PCR was the method, and the copy in TCRdb shows in-frame clones only, minus some. Of about 220,000 clones in the sample, 65% to 85% were seen once. This chain links TRBV19 with TRBJ1-2; TRBD1 matches 10 bases. This sequence originates from a boy younger than 10 in good health and CMV-seronegative. Sequences were obtained from PBMCs. The CDR3 sequence is CASSVGTGDWGYTF. The CDR3 DNA sequence: TGTGCCAGTAGTGTCGGGACAGGGGATTGGGGCTACACCTTC.